Below are 24 T cell receptor beta chains sequenced from a single sample in a study of blood T cell repertoires in COVID-19. The protocol was immunoSEQ multiplex PCR, while the TCRdb copy is restricted to in-frame clones and leaves out a portion. The sample consists of 100,000 to 120,000 clones, 80% to 90% of them appearing once. The specimen sequenced was peripheral blood. All receptors derive from a woman in her sixties with acute or convalescent COVID-19.

This chain links TRBV6-5 with TRBJ2-5; unclear D gene. V dropped 6 bases and J dropped 5 bases, with 7 bases sitting between them. The CDR3 totals 11 residues. Germline assignment: CDR1 MNHEY and CDR2 SVGAGI. CDR3 coding DNA: TGTGCCAGCAGGGGCCGGGAGACCCAGTACTTC. Translation gives CASRGRETQYF.

V and J are TRBV4-3 and TRBJ1-4; D is undetermined. The CDR3 consists of 16 residues. Trimming took off 0 bases at V and 8 bases at J, with 16 bases between the two ends. From germline, CDR1 is LGHNA and CDR2 YSLEER. In DNA, the CDR3 is TGCGCCAGCAGCCAAGATCTTAGACCCCGCGGGGAAAAACTGTTTTTT. Translating it yields CASSQDLRPRGEKLFF.

The chain has TRBV7-9 and TRBJ2-1; a weak D match, TRBD1 (6 bases). The CDR3 is made up of 13 amino acids. CDR1 and CDR2 from the germline V gene are SEHNR and FQNEAQ (reference sequence). V dropped 2 bases and J dropped 9 bases, with 11 bases sitting between them. CDR3: CASSLTGIAEQFF. The DNA for the CDR3 is TGTGCCAGCAGCTTAACAGGGATAGCTGAGCAGTTCTTC.

This clone showed up just once. CDR3 nucleotide sequence: TGTGCCAGTAGTCGGGAGAGGGCATCGAACACTGAAGCTTTCTTT. Its protein product is CASSRERASNTEAFF. This chain links TRBV19 with TRBJ1-1; D gene unclear. The CDR3 is 15 amino acids. Trimming took 5 bases from V and 1 from J, leaving 14 bases between them. Per germline, CDR1 LNHDA and CDR2 SQIVND (reference sequence).

The chain carries TRBV9 and TRBJ2-7; 12 positions match TRBD2. J lost 6 bases, V lost 0 bases, and 10 bases had no gene match. The CDR3 has 17 amino acids. CDR1 and CDR2 from the germline V gene are SGDLS and YYNGEE. CDR3 coding DNA: TGTGCCAGCAGCGTAGGGCTAGCGGGGGGGCAGACGGTCGAGCAGTACTTC. It specifies CASSVGLAGGQTVEQYF.

V and J are TRBV28 and TRBJ1-2, with 7 bases lining up with TRBD1. Germline values: CDR1 MDHEN, CDR2 SYDVKM. CDR3 length equals 14 residues. With 3 bases clipped from V and 4 bases from J, the junction kept 5 bases outside the gene matches. This chain's CDR3 is CASSFRQGFYGYTF. The CDR3, as DNA: TGTGCCAGCAGTTTCCGACAGGGATTCTATGGCTACACCTTC.

V gene TRBV19 combines with J gene TRBJ1-5; 9 bases align to TRBD1. The CDR3 is 15 amino acids. V lost 6 bases, J lost 4 bases, and 7 bases stayed unmatched. Germline CDR1 and CDR2: LNHDA and SQIVND (reference sequence). In nucleotides, the CDR3 is TGTGCCAGTAGGACACAGGGGGCAGGGAATCAGCCCCAGCATTTT. This codes for CASRTQGAGNQPQHF.

The chain has TRBV2 and TRBJ2-6; D unresolved. Between the trimmed V and J ends, which lost 8 bases and 0 bases, there was a span of 8 bases. The CDR3 runs to 14 residues. Germline CDR1 is SNHLY and CDR2 is FYNNEI. This chain's CDR3 is CASCRSSGANVLTF. Written as DNA, the CDR3 is TGTGCCAGCTGTCGGAGCTCTGGGGCCAACGTCCTGACTTTC.

The chain recombines TRBV11-2 with TRBJ1-1; D call uncertain. Germline V CDR1 and CDR2: SGHAT, FQNNGV. The germline V and J ends were trimmed by 4 bases and 5 bases, with 8 bases remaining between them. This CDR3 spans 12 amino acids. The CDR3 region has the DNA TGTGCCAGCAGCTCGCCGGGGACTGAAGCTTTCTTT. This translates into CASSSPGTEAFF.

This clone was recorded once. The J gene is TRBJ1-3, the V gene TRBV7-9; D perhaps matches TRBD1 (6 bases). Germline V gives CDR1 SEHNR, CDR2 FQNEAQ (reference sequence). The CDR3 totals 16 residues. V was pared by 5 bases and J by 0 bases, with 14 bases between. The CDR3 protein is CASSLIRQVSGNTIYF. DNA for the CDR3: TGTGCCAGCAGCCTCATCAGACAGGTCTCTGGAAACACCATATATTTT.

This clone was detected only a few times. V usage is TRBV7-9 and J usage is TRBJ1-1; TRBD1 matches 9 bases. The germline V gene has CDR1 SEHNR and CDR2 FQNEAQ (reference sequence). The CDR3 sequence is 16 residues long. V dropped 6 bases and J dropped 1; count of bases not matched to a gene: 9. The CDR3 is CASSTYRGRGNTEAFF. Here the CDR3 DNA reads TGTGCCAGCAGTACATACAGGGGGCGAGGGAACACTGAAGCTTTCTTT.

This clone is a singleton in its sample. The V gene is TRBV6-1, the J gene TRBJ1-2; 7 positions agree with TRBD1. The V gene's germline CDR1 is MNHNS and CDR2 SASEGT. The CDR3 contains 13 residues. Trimming at V came to 0 bases and at J to 7 bases, leaving 2 bases not matched to a gene. Written as DNA, the CDR3 is TGTGCCAGCAGTGAAGCGCAGGGGGTTGGCTACACCTTC. This translates into CASSEAQGVGYTF.

The chain combines TRBV7-2 with TRBJ1-2; possibly TRBD1 for D (5 bases). Germline V gene sequence: CDR1 SGHTA, CDR2 FQGNSA. V gave up 3 bases and J gave up 5 bases, with 19 bases separating them. The CDR3 length is 16 residues. The CDR3 nucleotides are TGTGCCAGCAGCTTCGGCAAGGGGATAAATAAGTATGGCTACACCTTC. Translating it yields CASSFGKGINKYGYTF.

This sequence joins TRBV4-3 and TRBJ1-3; D is uncertain. Germline CDR1 reads LGHNA; CDR2 reads YSLEER. CDR3 length: 15 residues. Between the trimmed V and J ends, which lost 0 bases and 0 bases, there was a span of 6 bases. For the CDR3, the DNA is TGCGCCAGCAGCCAAGATGGGCTCTCTGGAAACACCATATATTTT. Its protein product is CASSQDGLSGNTIYF.

The chain carries TRBV9 and TRBJ2-2; D might be TRBD2 (7 bases). There are 15 residues in the CDR3. CDR1 is SGDLS, CDR2 YYNGEE, per germline. Trimming cost V 7 bases and J 3 bases, with 16 bases left between them. In DNA, the CDR3 is TGTGCCAGCGCCGGGGGGCCGAAGGACACCGGGGAGCTGTTTTTT. It is translated as CASAGGPKDTGELFF.

The V gene is TRBV5-1, the J gene TRBJ1-1, with D possibly matching TRBD1 (5 bases). The CDR3 extends over 15 amino acids. Germline V gene data show CDR1 as SGHRS and CDR2 as YFSETQ. Trimming pared 0 bases from V and 6 bases from J, leaving 15 bases between. The CDR3 sequence is CASSLGSGGLAEAFF. The CDR3 DNA is TGCGCCAGCAGCTTGGGGTCCGGGGGTCTCGCTGAAGCTTTCTTT.

This chain joins TRBV5-6 and TRBJ1-3; TRBD1 agrees at 10 bases. This CDR3 is built from 17 residues. With V trimmed by 3 bases and J by 0 bases, 6 bases remained unmatched. Germline V gene data show CDR1 as SGHDT and CDR2 as YYEEEE. CDR3 in amino acids: CASSYTTGGTSGNTIYF. The CDR3 DNA reads as TGTGCCAGCAGCTATACGACAGGGGGCACCTCTGGAAACACCATATATTTT.

The chain combines TRBV7-9 with TRBJ2-5; D gene ambiguous. V was pared by 4 bases and J by 2 bases, with 11 bases between. There are 14 residues in the CDR3. Germline lookup yields CDR1 SEHNR and CDR2 FQNEAQ (reference sequence). CDR3 loop: CASSSPTGQETQYF. The DNA for the CDR3 is TGTGCCAGCAGCTCCCCAACGGGTCAAGAGACCCAGTACTTC.

This clone was seen a single time. The chain uses TRBV20-1 and TRBJ2-5; a weak D match, TRBD2 (5 bases). The CDR3 is made up of 12 amino acids. Germline V CDR1 and CDR2: DFQATT, SNEGSKA (reference sequence). The V and J ends lost 3 bases and 3 bases respectively, with 8 bases between them. The CDR3 bases are TGCAGTGCTAGTCCCGGGGAAGAGACCCAGTACTTC. Translation: CSASPGEETQYF.

The rearrangement links TRBV5-1 to TRBJ1-1; TRBD1 matches at 7 bases. CDR1 SGHRS and CDR2 YFSETQ come from the germline V gene. The CDR3 loop spans 16 amino acids. The V segment lost 0 bases and the J segment 5 bases; nucleotides outside the gene matches: 10. For the CDR3, the DNA is TGCGCCAGCAGCTTGGTCCCAAGGACAGGAGATACTGAAGCTTTCTTT. Translating gives CASSLVPRTGDTEAFF.

The chain links TRBV29-1 to TRBJ2-2, with D perhaps matching TRBD1 (6 bases). The CDR3 has 14 residues. With 3 bases removed from V and 1 base from J, the gap between germline ends came to 9 bases. Per the germline V gene, CDR1 is SQVTM and CDR2 is ANQGSEA. The CDR3 DNA sequence: TGCAGCGTTGAGGACAGAGGGAACACCGGGGAGCTGTTTTTT. Translating it yields CSVEDRGNTGELFF.

The DNA for the CDR3 is TGCGCCAGCAGCCAAGAGCTAGTGTCCAGATACGAGCAGTACTTC. It translates to CASSQELVSRYEQYF. The rearrangement joins TRBV4-3 to TRBJ2-7, with unresolved D. CDR1 and CDR2 from the germline V gene are LGHNA and YSLEER. This CDR3 is built from 15 residues. The V end was cut by 0 bases, the J end by 4 bases, with 13 bases between.

This clone was counted between two and nine times. The chain combines TRBV3-1 (or the pseudogene TRBV3-2) with TRBJ2-5; TRBD2 agrees at 8 bases. CDR3 length: 14 amino acids. The V gene's germline CDR1 is LGHDT and CDR2 YNNKEL (reference sequence). V was pared by 1 base and J by 6 bases, with 4 bases of the junction left unmatched. CDR3 region: CASSQVSGSQTQYF. The CDR3 DNA sequence: TGTGCCAGCAGCCAAGTGAGCGGGAGCCAGACCCAGTACTTC.

The rearrangement uses TRBV24-1 and TRBJ2-3; 7 bases are shared with TRBD1. The germline CDR1 and CDR2 sequences are KGHDR and SFDVKD. CDR3 length equals 17 residues. J gave up 1 base and V 3 bases, and 9 bases lay outside the gene matches. Here the CDR3 DNA reads TGTGCCACCAGTGATCCGCTGACAGGGTGGGGCACAGATACGCAGTATTTT. It encodes CATSDPLTGWGTDTQYF.